The rows below give T cell receptor beta chains drawn from one sample of a study of immune heterogeneity within non-small cell lung tumors. MiXCR, run by TCRdb on the multiplex PCR reads, gives a single entry per CDR3 protein. The table has tens of thousands of distinct CDR3 sequences, 28% seen once; the top ten hold almost 4%. Sequencing was done on a sample of lung tumor tissue. The receptors were gathered from a man in his forties or fifties with non-small cell lung cancer. Both conserved end residues are part of each CDR3. The D gene is left open where the match is weak. Clone size is not always given. Where it is, it says once, few, many or a class for expanded clones.

d_gene	abundance	v_gene	j_gene	CDR3nt	CDR3aa
TRBD1	-	TRBV6-5	TRBJ2-2	TGTGCCAGCAGATATGCAGGGGGCCGCGCCGGGGAGCTGTTTTTT	CASRYAGGRAGELFF
-	-	TRBV28	TRBJ2-2	TGTGCCAGCAGTTTGACGGGGCAGGGACGGGGCGGGGAGCTGTTTTTT	CASSLTGQGRGGELFF
-	-	TRBV19	TRBJ2-2	TGTGCCAGTAGTAACGACAGGCTCCCCACCGGGGAGCTGTTTTTT	CASSNDRLPTGELFF
TRBD2	many	TRBV20-1	TRBJ2-1	TGCAGTGCTAGAGCTAGCGGGAGTGGGCAGTTCTTC	CSARASGSGQFF
-	-	TRBV7-3	TRBJ1-1	TGTGCCAGCAGCTTAAGTCATGCCGCTGGCGAAGCTTTCTTT	CASSLSHAAGEAFF
-	medium-sized	TRBV6-2/TRBV6-3	TRBJ2-1	TGTGCCAGCAGTTACGACAATGAGCAGTTCTTC	CASSYDNEQFF
-	many	TRBV11-2	TRBJ1-3	TGTGCCAGCCAGAGGACGAGAAACACCATATATTTT	CASQRTRNTIYF
-	-	TRBV27	TRBJ2-2	TGTGCCAGCAGTTTAATGGTGAACGGGGAGCTGTTTTTT	CASSLMVNGELFF
-	few	TRBV3-1	TRBJ1-2	TGTGCCAGCAGCCAAGCGGGACGGCTCTATGGCTACACCTTC	CASSQAGRLYGYTF
-	medium-sized	TRBV2	TRBJ1-6	TGTGCCAGCAGTGTGGACTCACCCCTCCACTTT	CASSVDSPLHF
-	-	TRBV7-3	TRBJ2-6	TGTGCCAGCAGCTTAAGGAGGACGGATTTATCTGGGGCCAACGTCCTGACTTTC	CASSLRRTDLSGANVLTF
TRBD2	-	TRBV9	TRBJ2-1	TGTGCCAGCGGCCCCCGGGGACTAGCGGGGGGAGGGGGTGTAAATGAGCAGTTCTTC	CASGPRGLAGGGGVNEQFF
TRBD1	many	TRBV18	TRBJ2-5	TGTGCCAGCTCACCGGACAGGGTTCGAGAGACCCAGTACTTC	CASSPDRVRETQYF
TRBD2	few	TRBV5-5	TRBJ2-1	TGTGCCAGCACCACGGGGGGTAGTGACAATGAGCAGTTCTTC	CASTTGGSDNEQFF
TRBD1	medium-sized	TRBV6-1	TRBJ1-2	TGTGCCAGCAGTAAACTTCAGGGGGTAGCTAACTATGGCTACACCTTC	CASSKLQGVANYGYTF
-	-	TRBV11-2	TRBJ1-1	TGTGCCAGCAGCTTAAACGGGAACACTGAAGCTTTCTTT	CASSLNGNTEAFF
TRBD2	medium-sized	TRBV10-3	TRBJ2-7	TGTGCCATCAGTGAAAGGACTAGCGGGAGATCCGAGCAGTACTTC	CAISERTSGRSEQYF
TRBD2	-	TRBV5-4	TRBJ2-1	TGTGCCAGCAGCTTCTTGACTAGCGGGAGGTATGATGAGCAGTTCTTC	CASSFLTSGRYDEQFF
-	-	TRBV29-1	TRBJ1-1	TGCAGCGTTGAAGTTTGGACTGAAGCTTTCTTT	CSVEVWTEAFF
-	-	TRBV20-1	TRBJ2-3	TGCAGTGCTAGATCGAGCGCCCCAGATACGCAGTATTTT	CSARSSAPDTQYF
-	few	TRBV20-1	TRBJ1-5	TGCAGTGCTAGAGGCAGGGGCTACAATCAGCCCCAGCATTTT	CSARGRGYNQPQHF
-	many	TRBV15	TRBJ1-2	TGTGCCACCAGCAGAGATCGACGAGGGAGTGGTGGCTACACCTTC	CATSRDRRGSGGYTF
TRBD1	-	TRBV29-1	TRBJ2-1	TGCAGCGTTGAAGATCTATGGGACAGAGAAAGGCACAATGAGCAGTTCTTC	CSVEDLWDRERHNEQFF
-	many	TRBV4-1	TRBJ1-2	TGCGCCAGCAGCCAAGACAGGGACTATGGCTACACCTTC	CASSQDRDYGYTF
-	-	TRBV14	TRBJ2-2	TGTGCCAGCAGCCCGGACCCTGACACCAGGGAGCTGTTTTTT	CASSPDPDTRELFF
-	few	TRBV6-1	TRBJ2-1	TGTGCCAGCAGTCATCCCTCGCCAGGGAACTTCGACAATGAGCAGTTCTTC	CASSHPSPGNFDNEQFF
-	once	TRBV11-3	TRBJ1-1	TGTGTCAGCAGCCCCGTGGGTGGTACTGAAGCTTTCTTT	CVSSPVGGTEAFF
-	many	TRBV11-2	TRBJ1-1	TGTGCCAGCAGATACTCAGGGGTACCTGAAGCTTTCTTT	CASRYSGVPEAFF
-	few	TRBV6-5	TRBJ1-1	TGTGCCAGCAGTTACGGAGGATCGAGGCCGAACACTGAAGCTTTCTTT	CASSYGGSRPNTEAFF